The source of this T cell receptor beta chain is a study of T cell responses to AZD1222 COVID-19 vaccine. Study-wide background: Second doses were pooled across both intervals (about 4 or about 12 weeks). Findings and caveats of the study: The study reported that nearly half of spike-specific TCRs target unmutated variant regions. In all cases, repertoires were sampled only after the peak T cell response. Most donors were white British, females outnumbered males, and clonal diversity was possibly underestimated.

Assay: immunoSEQ multiplex PCR; the TCRdb copy retains only in-frame clones and omits some. The table includes about 120,000 clones, roughly 90% detected once. The V gene lost 1 base and the J gene lost 0 bases, with 10 bases spanning the gap. Per the germline V gene, CDR1 is SQVTM and CDR2 is ANQGSEA. CDR3 length: 14 amino acids. On this clone: The antigen remains undetermined.

This chain connects TRBV29-1 to TRBJ2-7; a possible D gene is TRBD1 (5 bases). The clonotype originates from an adult in good health. Sequenced material: peripheral blood, taken on day 0 of AZD1222 vaccination. The chain's CDR3 is CSVEADSVSYEQYF. The CDR3, as DNA: TGCAGCGTTGAAGCCGACAGCGTCTCCTACGAGCAGTACTTC.